These T cell receptor beta chains were read from a single sample in a study. TCRdb reanalysed the 5' RACE reads using MiXCR and keeps one entry per CDR3 protein. The sample shows 5,000 to 6,000 distinct CDR3 sequences, roughly 51% of them seen only once. Sequencing input: memory CD4+ T cells sorted from blood. These receptors all come from a female donor with breast cancer. CDR3s include the opening cysteine and the closing phenylalanine or tryptophan. The order of the fields is D gene, V gene, clone size, J gene, CDR3 protein, CDR3 DNA. D genes are given only for firm matches. Clone size is given for some rows only: seen once, a few or many times, or a class if the clone is expanded.

D: NA
V: TRBV7-6
size: NA
J: TRBJ2-1
CDR3: CASSLGLYNEQFF
DNA: TGTGCCAGCAGCTTAGGCTTATACAATGAGCAGTTCTTC

D: NA
V: TRBV20-1
size: NA
J: TRBJ1-5
CDR3: CSARRGYNQPQHF
DNA: TGCAGTGCTAGGAGGGGCTACAATCAGCCCCAGCATTTT

D: NA
V: TRBV6-1
size: NA
J: TRBJ1-6
CDR3: CASSEAKDGDPNSPLRF
DNA: TGTGCCAGCAGTGAAGCGAAAGACGGGGACCCCAATTCACCCCTCCGCTTT

D: NA
V: TRBV9
size: NA
J: TRBJ2-7
CDR3: CASSVGLDSYEQYF
DNA: TGTGCCAGCAGCGTCGGACTGGATTCCTACGAGCAGTACTTC

D: NA
V: TRBV4-1
size: NA
J: TRBJ2-1
CDR3: CASSQVMVKASGDEQFF
DNA: TGCGCCAGCAGCCAAGTGATGGTTAAAGCGTCGGGGGATGAGCAGTTCTTC

D: NA
V: TRBV5-1
size: NA
J: TRBJ1-2
CDR3: CASSSEGGGYGYTF
DNA: TGCGCCAGCAGCTCGGAGGGAGGGGGCTATGGCTACACCTTC

D: NA
V: TRBV4-2
size: NA
J: TRBJ2-1
CDR3: CASSTQRGEQFF
DNA: TGTGCCAGCAGCACCCAGAGAGGTGAGCAGTTCTTC

D: NA
V: TRBV7-9
size: NA
J: TRBJ2-3
CDR3: CANSGSERVPSSTDTQYF
DNA: TGTGCCAACAGCGGATCCGAGAGGGTACCTTCTAGCACAGATACGCAGTATTTT

D: NA
V: TRBV29-1
size: NA
J: TRBJ1-1
CDR3: CSVETGPYGTEAFF
DNA: TGCAGCGTTGAAACAGGGCCCTACGGCACTGAAGCTTTCTTT

D: TRBD1
V: TRBV10-1
size: few
J: TRBJ2-7
CDR3: CASSPYPGTDSYEQYF
DNA: TGCGCCAGCAGTCCCTACCCCGGGACAGACTCCTACGAGCAGTACTTC

D: NA
V: TRBV24-1
size: NA
J: TRBJ1-1
CDR3: CATSDPREAFF
DNA: TGTGCCACCAGTGACCCAAGGGAAGCTTTCTTT

D: TRBD1
V: TRBV11-3
size: once
J: TRBJ1-2
CDR3: CASSWTGNYGYTF
DNA: TGTGCCAGCAGCTGGACAGGGAACTATGGCTACACCTTC

D: TRBD2
V: TRBV6-1
size: NA
J: TRBJ2-1
CDR3: CASRVRGFGTSDTEQFF
DNA: TGTGCCAGCCGGGTTCGGGGTTTCGGGACTAGTGATACTGAGCAGTTCTTC

D: NA
V: TRBV2
size: NA
J: TRBJ1-5
CDR3: CASSVMGAGQPQHF
DNA: TGTGCCAGCAGTGTAATGGGGGCGGGTCAGCCCCAGCATTTT

D: NA
V: TRBV12-3/TRBV12-4
size: NA
J: TRBJ2-7
CDR3: CASSPWTAASYEQYF
DNA: TGTGCCAGCAGTCCTTGGACGGCAGCATCCTACGAGCAGTACTTC

D: NA
V: TRBV11-2
size: NA
J: TRBJ2-2
CDR3: CASSLVTGQNTGELFF
DNA: TGTGCCAGCAGCTTAGTAACGGGACAAAACACCGGTGAGCTGTTTTTT

D: TRBD2
V: TRBV12-3/TRBV12-4
size: few
J: TRBJ2-3
CDR3: CASSLKASGLAGSDTQYF
DNA: TGTGCCAGCAGTTTAAAGGCTTCGGGACTAGCGGGGTCCGATACGCAGTATTTT

D: TRBD2
V: TRBV15
size: few
J: TRBJ2-1
CDR3: CATSRVPGLAGAEQFF
DNA: TGTGCCACCAGCAGAGTACCGGGACTAGCGGGGGCTGAGCAGTTCTTC

D: NA
V: TRBV7-9
size: few
J: TRBJ1-1
CDR3: CASSLIRRDSEAFF
DNA: TGTGCCAGCAGCTTAATACGCAGGGATTCTGAAGCTTTCTTT

D: NA
V: TRBV6-5
size: NA
J: TRBJ1-4
CDR3: CASSYRGEVNEKLFF
DNA: TGTGCCAGCAGTTACCGGGGGGAAGTTAATGAAAAACTGTTTTTT

D: NA
V: TRBV7-6
size: NA
J: TRBJ2-7
CDR3: CASSSEQGLYEQYF
DNA: TGTGCCAGCAGCTCTGAACAGGGTCTCTACGAGCAGTACTTC

D: NA
V: TRBV4-1
size: once
J: TRBJ2-3
CDR3: CASSQDDRGQFGDTQYF
DNA: TGCGCCAGCAGCCAAGATGACAGAGGGCAGTTCGGTGATACGCAGTATTTT

D: NA
V: TRBV20-1
size: NA
J: TRBJ2-7
CDR3: CSARKSGVEQYF
DNA: TGCAGTGCTAGAAAGTCCGGTGTCGAGCAGTACTTC

D: TRBD2
V: TRBV4-2
size: few
J: TRBJ2-7
CDR3: CASSPAGGTYEQYF
DNA: TGTGCCAGCTCCCCGGCGGGGGGGACCTACGAGCAGTACTTC

D: TRBD2
V: TRBV20-1
size: once
J: TRBJ2-3
CDR3: CSARDLNTASGTSTDTQYF
DNA: TGCAGTGCTAGAGATTTAAATACGGCTAGCGGAACTAGCACAGATACGCAGTATTTT

D: NA
V: TRBV20-1
size: few
J: TRBJ2-3
CDR3: CSARDPKGRGGTDTQYF
DNA: TGCAGTGCTAGAGATCCTAAAGGTCGCGGGGGCACAGATACGCAGTATTTT

D: NA
V: TRBV6-2/TRBV6-3
size: NA
J: TRBJ1-1
CDR3: CASSNSGVSEAFF
DNA: TGTGCCAGCAGTAACTCCGGGGTGTCTGAAGCTTTCTTT

D: NA
V: TRBV5-1
size: few
J: TRBJ2-3
CDR3: CASSPRLSDTQYF
DNA: TGCGCCAGCAGCCCCCGGTTATCCGATACGCAGTATTTT

D: NA
V: TRBV15
size: NA
J: TRBJ2-5
CDR3: CATSRAEGETQYF
DNA: TGTGCCACCAGCAGAGCTGAGGGGGAGACCCAGTACTTC

D: NA
V: TRBV12-3/TRBV12-4
size: few
J: TRBJ1-6
CDR3: CASSWGSPNSPLHF
DNA: TGTGCCAGCAGCTGGGGCAGCCCAAATTCACCCCTCCACTTT

D: NA
V: TRBV6-6
size: NA
J: TRBJ2-7
CDR3: CASSYEEGEQYF
DNA: TGTGCCAGCAGTTACGAAGAGGGAGAGCAGTACTTC

D: NA
V: TRBV12-3/TRBV12-4
size: NA
J: TRBJ2-5
CDR3: CASSLGLPQETQYF
DNA: TGTGCCAGCAGTCTGGGACTCCCTCAAGAGACCCAGTACTTC

D: TRBD1
V: TRBV11-3
size: few
J: TRBJ1-6
CDR3: CASSLFGDSDSPLHF
DNA: TGTGCCAGCAGCTTATTTGGGGACAGCGATTCACCCCTCCACTTT